This T cell receptor (beta chain) was captured by sequencing in a study of identical twins (dated by TCRdb to the mid-2010s). For the wider study: To test whether fetal clonotypes persist, the study used deep sequencing on TCR alpha and beta repertoires from monozygotic twins, unrelated adults of various ages, and cord blood. To rule out contamination, the twin experiments were replicated at different times with different library preparation protocols.

Every donor was a healthy Caucasian. Three pairs of female monozygotic twins, all aged about 18 to 29 years, were included in the twin cohort. Peripheral blood mononuclear cells were used as the source from which RNA for TCR libraries was isolated. From a lookup of the germline V gene, CDR1 and CDR2 are MNHNS and SASEGT. The junction carries 14 bases between V and J, which are trimmed by 2 bases and 7 bases respectively. The cysteine opens and the phenylalanine closes a CDR3 of 15 amino acids. The sequence is cut down to CDR3 DNA, 45 bases in frame from base 1. Libraries were built with 5' RACE. Sequencing instrument: Illumina HiSeq 2000. Template switching introduced a universal primer binding site; the final cDNA contained a unique molecular identifier, enabling accurate counting of TCR cDNA molecules. First-strand cDNA for TCR alpha and beta chains was synthesized from specific primers in the conserved constant-segment region. To control for contamination, each cDNA library was double barcoded with a SMART-Mk sample barcode plus Illumina barcodes. TruSeq adapter sequences and Illumina sample barcodes were added in two successive PCR steps. The TCR alpha and beta cDNA libraries were sequenced on the Illumina HiSeq platform using custom primers. In the authors' own workflow: MiGEC was used to process raw reads and extract unique molecular identifiers, and MiXCR was used to find CDR3 positions. Recombination models were inferred per individual with the repgenHMM and IGoR tools using an EM algorithm. Shared clonotypes were analyzed with the tcR package in R, and sharing was normalized by the product of cloneset sizes. To study raw recombination free of thymic and clonal selection effects, out-of-frame nonproductive sequences were analyzed. TCRdb trimmed public reads at Q25 via fastp, called clones via MiXCR and kept in-frame beta chains. Each entry merges the rows of one CDR3 protein and shows their most common DNA and genes. The authors' filters were not applied to this entry. Recorded for this sample are about 900,000 distinct CDR3 sequences; around an eighth of them occurred a single time. Together, the top ten hold roughly 1.5% of the sample.

Overall study results and their limits: Abundant cord blood beta clonotypes had fewer insertions, young adult naive repertoires showed a similar but weaker trend, and memory repertoires showed no such trend. In beta out-of-frame sequences, excess twin sharing was weaker, because having fewer shared sequences lowered the signal-to-noise ratio. Recombination models systematically underestimated out-of-frame TCR alpha sharing in monozygotic twins but agreed with sharing between unrelated individuals. Invariant T cells such as MAIT and iNKT could partly confound zero-insertion analyses, although diverse VJ usage argued against such confounding for most clonotypes. Compared with coincidental sharing between unrelated individuals, an excess of low generation-probability sequences was observed among out-of-frame TCR alpha sequences shared between twins. Because the same donors could not be followed over many years, conclusions were based on cross-sectional statistical analysis.

Of note for this clonotype: Which antigen it targets is not known. Base qualities were left out, and no much larger clone turns up one base away.

The data were also submitted as part of a second study, on yellow fever vaccine responses in identical twins. That second report states: According to the authors, the vaccine-induced T cell response in identical twins seemed to be partly convergent and partly specific to each individual. The study precisely tracked vaccine-responding T cell clones in identical twins.

Sequenced: PBMCs. The chain is made from TRBV6-1 and TRBJ2-2, and the D gene may be TRBD2, 7 bases matching. This TCR came from a woman aged 18-29 years in good health. The CDR3 in this case is CASSENSGEGGELFF. Here is the DNA: TGTGCCAGCAGTGAAAACTCAGGGGAGGGCGGGGAGCTGTTTTTT.